This T cell receptor (beta chain) emerged from a study of T cells after somatic rescue of genetic block. Repertoires were generated with immunoSEQ multiplex PCR, while TCRdb's copy carries only in-frame clones and drops some. The sample lists 9,000 to 10,000 clones, 74% occurring once. The CDR3 totals 15 residues. CDR1 and CDR2 from the germline V gene are LGHNA and YNFKEQ. Losses at the gene ends were 0 bases for V and 5 bases for J; bases not matched to a gene: 5. The rearrangement joins TRBV4-2 to TRBJ2-5; TRBD1 matches at 8 bases. The origin of this receptor is a boy between 10 and 17 years old. Sequencing used peripheral blood mononuclear cells (PBMCs). Written as DNA, the CDR3 is TGTGCCAGCAGCCAAGAGCAGGGGGCCTATGAGACCCAGTACTTC. It codes for CASSQEQGAYETQYF.